This entry lists 26 T cell receptor beta chains sequenced from one sample in a study of CD8 T cells in Susac syndrome. The authors reverse transcribed roughly 0.5 to 1 ug RNA with random hexamers. TCRdb reanalysed the immunoSEQ multiplex PCR reads using MiXCR and keeps one entry per CDR3 protein. The profile covers fewer than 200,000 distinct CDR3 sequences, with about 95% appearing a single time and around 0.11% taken by the ten largest. Specimen: CD4+ T cells from PBMCs. The receptors stem from a human donor in good health.

The chain joins TRBV27 to TRBJ2-7, with D possibly being TRBD2 (5 bases). Per the germline V gene, CDR1 is MNHEY and CDR2 is SMNVEV (reference sequence). Trimming took off 3 bases at V and 4 bases at J, with 10 bases between the two ends. This CDR3 contains 13 residues. The CDR3 is CASSFQSGYEQYF. CDR3 bases: TGTGCCAGCAGTTTCCAGTCGGGATACGAGCAGTACTTC.

This clonotype was counted once. The J gene is TRBJ2-7, the V gene TRBV14, with D tentatively TRBD1 (5 bases). V was shortened by 2 bases and J by 0 bases, with 11 bases between the two germline ends. CDR3 length: 15 residues. Germline-derived CDR1 and CDR2 are SGHDN and FVKESK. Written as DNA, the CDR3 is TGTGCCAGCAGCCAAAGACAGCAAAACTCCTACGAGCAGTACTTC. As protein: CASSQRQQNSYEQYF.

This rearrangement joins TRBV20-1 to TRBJ2-1, with D uncertain. Trimming took 8 bases from V and 4 from J, leaving 15 bases between them. The germline V gene has CDR1 DFQATT and CDR2 SNEGSKA (reference sequence). The CDR3 consists of 13 residues. Here the CDR3 reads CSTIRPGYNEQFF. DNA of the CDR3: TGCAGTACTATACGGCCAGGATACAATGAGCAGTTCTTC.

The rearrangement links TRBV18 to TRBJ2-2, with 8 bases identical to TRBD1. The germline V gene has CDR1 KGHSH and CDR2 LQKENI. V shed 4 bases, J shed 6 bases, and the junction held 4 bases outside the gene matches. The CDR3 contains 14 residues. The CDR3 region has the DNA TGTGCCAGCTCACGAGGACAGGGCCCCGGGGAGCTGTTTTTT. It encodes CASSRGQGPGELFF. Based on the CDR3 plus reference TRBV18 and TRBJ2-2, the full variable domain is NAGVMQNPRHLVRRRGQEARLRCSPMKGHSHVYWYRQLPEEGLKFMVYLQKENIIDESGMPKERFSAEFPKEGPSILRIQQVVRGDSAAYFCASSRGQGPGELFFGEGSRLTVL.

This chain joins TRBV11-1 and TRBJ2-7; tentatively, D is TRBD1 (5 bases). The V end lost 4 bases, the J end lost 1 base, and 14 bases lay between the germline ends. Germline CDR1 reads SGHAT; CDR2 reads FQDESV (reference sequence). The CDR3 sequence is 15 residues long. As DNA, the CDR3 is TGTGCCAGCAGCTCCGAATTTCAGGGTTCCTACGAGCAGTACTTC. Amino acids: CASSSEFQGSYEQYF.

The CDR3 region is CSVKRGGNTEAFF. CDR3 nucleotides: TGCAGCGTTAAACGAGGGGGGAACACTGAAGCTTTCTTT. The chain couples TRBV29-1 to TRBJ1-1; weak D call: TRBD1 (6 bases). Trimming cost V 5 bases and J 1 base, with 11 bases left between them. The germline CDR1 and CDR2 sequences are SQVTM and ANQGSEA. The CDR3 spans 13 residues. The full variable domain, completed using reference TRBV29-1 and TRBJ1-1, is SAVISQKPSRDICQRGTSLTIQCQVDSQVTMMFWYRQQPGQSLTLIATANQGSEATYESGFVIDKFPISRPNLTFSTLTVSNMSPEDSSIYLCSVKRGGNTEAFFGQGTRLTVV.

DNA for the CDR3: TGTGCCAGCAGCCCGGACCTTGTGCGGGAGCGGCGGGAGACCCAGTACTTC. Amino acids: CASSPDLVRERRETQYF. The chain couples TRBV14 to TRBJ2-5; 7 bases map to TRBD2. V was pared by 4 bases and J by 5 bases, with 16 bases of the junction left unmatched. The CDR3 loop spans 17 amino acids. The V gene's germline CDR1 is SGHDN and CDR2 FVKESK.

V and J are TRBV29-1 and TRBJ2-1; TRBD2 agrees at 12 bases. Looked up from germline, CDR1 is SQVTM and CDR2 is ANQGSEA. The CDR3 totals 15 residues. J gave up 4 bases and V 3 bases, and 4 bases lay outside the gene matches. The CDR3 DNA sequence: TGCAGCGTTGAGGGACTAGCGGGCCTATACAATGAGCAGTTCTTC. As protein: CSVEGLAGLYNEQFF.

The chain uses TRBV29-1 and TRBJ2-1; 8 nucleotides match TRBD1. Germline V CDR1 and CDR2: SQVTM, ANQGSEA. The V segment lost 4 bases and the J segment 5 bases; nucleotides outside the gene matches: 4. This CDR3 has 13 amino acids. The CDR3 region is CSVGTGGNNEQFF. In DNA, the CDR3 is TGCAGCGTTGGAACAGGGGGAAACAATGAGCAGTTCTTC.

This rearrangement joins TRBV20-1 to TRBJ2-7; 16 bases line up with TRBD2. The CDR3 runs to 14 residues. Germline CDR1 reads DFQATT; CDR2 reads SNEGSKA (reference sequence). V shed 3 bases, J shed 4 bases, and the junction held 0 bases outside the gene matches. CDR3 nucleotide sequence: TGCAGTGCTAGGGGACTAGCGGGAGGGTACGAGCAGTACTTC. Translation gives CSARGLAGGYEQYF.

This clonotype was observed a single time. This rearrangement joins TRBV30 to TRBJ2-3; D is undetermined. V lost 7 bases and J lost 1, with 15 bases in between. The CDR3 totals 14 residues. CDR1 GTSNPN and CDR2 SVGIG come from the germline V gene (reference sequence). CDR3 sequence (DNA): TGTGCCTACTGGTCCTTTAGGGGCACAGATACGCAGTATTTT. Translating gives CAYWSFRGTDTQYF.

The rearrangement links TRBV19 to TRBJ2-1; D remains unclear. V was pared by 7 bases and J by 5 bases, with 6 bases between. CDR3 length: 11 amino acids. Germline values: CDR1 LNHDA, CDR2 SQIVND (reference sequence). CDR3 sequence: CASTENNEQFF. Here the CDR3 DNA reads TGTGCCAGTACTGAAAACAATGAGCAGTTCTTC.

The chain links TRBV4-3 to TRBJ1-5; no definite D call. Trimming removed 1 base from V and 1 base from J, with 23 bases in between. Germline V gives CDR1 LGHNA, CDR2 YSLEER. The CDR3 covers 20 residues. Written as DNA, the CDR3 is TGCGCCAGCAGCCAAGTGTTATCCAGCTTTGGGATCAAGAGCAATCAGCCCCAGCATTTT. As protein: CASSQVLSSFGIKSNQPQHF.

The rearrangement uses TRBV3-1 and TRBJ2-4; no definite D call. The CDR3 is 13 amino acids. CDR1 is LGHDT and CDR2 is YNNKEL in the germline V gene (reference sequence). Trimming left V 0 bases short and J 7 bases short, with 7 bases between. CDR3 nucleotide sequence: TGTGCCAGCAGCCAAGATGAAGTGAACATTCAGTACTTC. Its translation: CASSQDEVNIQYF.

The V gene is TRBV29-1, the J gene TRBJ2-2; tentatively, D is TRBD1 (5 bases). The CDR3 extends over 14 amino acids. Trimming cost V 6 bases and J 1 base, with 12 bases left between them. Germline loops: CDR1 SQVTM, CDR2 ANQGSEA. DNA of the CDR3: TGCAGCGTCTTACTTCAGGGGAACACCGGGGAGCTGTTTTTT. Protein: CSVLLQGNTGELFF.

V and J are TRBV30 and TRBJ1-5; a possible D gene is TRBD1 (6 bases). The germline V and J ends were trimmed by 2 bases and 6 bases, with 11 bases remaining between them. Germline V gives CDR1 GTSNPN, CDR2 SVGIG (reference sequence). The CDR3 consists of 13 residues. The CDR3 bases are TGTGCCTGGAGTACAGGGCATGGTCAGCCCCAGCATTTT. It specifies CAWSTGHGQPQHF.

The chain links TRBV20-1 to TRBJ2-7; unclear D gene. V lost 3 bases, J lost 7 bases, and 10 bases lay in between. The germline V gene encodes CDR1 DFQATT and CDR2 SNEGSKA (reference sequence). There are 11 residues in the CDR3. This CDR3 reads CSASVPVEQYF. The CDR3 nucleotides are TGCAGTGCTAGTGTCCCGGTGGAGCAGTACTTC.

The chain employs TRBV9 and TRBJ2-1; D might be TRBD1 (5 bases). CDR1 and CDR2 from the germline V gene are SGDLS and YYNGEE. This CDR3 comprises 16 residues. V was trimmed by 0 bases and J by 6 bases, leaving 16 bases between them. CDR3 DNA: TGTGCCAGCAGCGTAGTTCGGCAGGGAAAAATCAATGAGCAGTTCTTC. Residues: CASSVVRQGKINEQFF.

This sequence joins TRBV20-1 and TRBJ2-1, with D tentatively TRBD1 (7 bases). Trimming removed 6 bases from V and 6 bases from J, with 15 bases in between. There are 13 residues in the CDR3. In germline, CDR1 is DFQATT, CDR2 SNEGSKA (reference sequence). The CDR3 DNA reads as TGCAGTGCGCCGAAGGAGGGGGCCAATGAGCAGTTCTTC. Protein sequence: CSAPKEGANEQFF.

This clonotype was picked up a small number of times. This chain links TRBV27 with TRBJ2-1, with D hard to call. Trimming took 5 bases from V and 3 from J, leaving 2 bases between them. CDR1 is MNHEY and CDR2 is SMNVEV in the germline V gene (reference sequence). The CDR3 runs to 11 residues. The CDR3 sequence: CASSDYNEQFF. Here the CDR3 DNA reads TGTGCCAGCAGTGACTACAATGAGCAGTTCTTC.

V and J are TRBV23-1 and TRBJ2-5, with 9 bases that match TRBD1. TRBV23-1 is classed as an ORF, of uncertain function. V trimming: 9 bases; J trimming: 4 bases; junction bases outside the gene matches: 6. CDR3 length: 13 residues. Here the CDR3 DNA reads TGCGCCAGTAAAGGGGACAGGGCAGAGACCCAGTACTTC. The encoded protein is CASKGDRAETQYF.

The CDR3: CASSLVAGVDLDTQYF. The CDR3 nucleotides are TGTGCCAGCAGCTTAGTAGCGGGAGTTGATTTGGATACGCAGTATTTT. The chain carries TRBV7-2 and TRBJ2-3; TRBD2 agrees at 9 bases. Losses at the gene ends were 1 base for V and 6 bases for J; bases not matched to a gene: 8. CDR3 size: 16 residues. CDR1 is SGHTA, CDR2 FQGNSA, per germline. Full variable domain (outside the CDR3, taken from reference TRBV7-2 and TRBJ2-3): GAGVSQSPSNKVTEKGKDVELRCDPISGHTALYWYRQSLGQGLEFLIYFQGNSAPDKSGLPSDRFSAERTGGSVSTLTIQRTQQEDSAVYLCASSLVAGVDLDTQYFGPGTRLTVL.

Note on this clonotype: At one end, the junction sequence differs from germline, possibly due to a read error. The chain combines TRBV9 with TRBJ2-1; D might be TRBD2 (5 bases). The germline gives CDR1 SGDLS, CDR2 YYNGEE. This CDR3 has 14 amino acids. The CDR3 protein is CASNVVYSANEQFF. As DNA, the CDR3 is TGTGCCAGCAACGTAGTTTATAGCGCCAATGAGCAGTTCTTC.

This chain joins TRBV20-1 and TRBJ2-2; maybe TRBD1 (6 bases). Germline CDR1 is DFQATT and CDR2 is SNEGSKA (reference sequence). The V end lost 4 bases, the J end lost 7 bases, and 19 bases lay between the germline ends. The CDR3 covers 15 residues. CDR3: CSAKSPGEVIGELFF. CDR3 DNA sequence: TGCAGTGCTAAGAGCCCAGGGGAAGTTATCGGGGAGCTGTTTTTT.

This chain links TRBV2 with TRBJ2-1, with TRBD2 identical over 10 bases. The CDR3 length is 15 residues. V lost 9 bases to trimming and J lost 5 bases; unmatched junction nucleotides: 10. Germline V gene sequence: CDR1 SNHLY, CDR2 FYNNEI. CDR3 protein: CASLPGTSVNNEQFF. DNA of the CDR3: TGTGCCAGTCTACCGGGGACTAGCGTAAACAATGAGCAGTTCTTC.

The chain combines TRBV27 with TRBJ2-7; 8 bases are shared with TRBD2. The germline V gene encodes CDR1 MNHEY and CDR2 SMNVEV (reference sequence). The length of the CDR3 is 13 residues. The J segment lost 6 bases and the V segment lost 2 bases, leaving 3 bases of the junction unmatched. CDR3 residues: CASSLPGLVEQYF. The CDR3 nucleotides read TGTGCCAGCAGTTTACCGGGACTAGTCGAGCAGTACTTC.